This TCR beta chain was identified during a study of vaccination effects on CD4 cells after COVID-19. For the study at large: With approximately 9.6 ug/ml peptides and roughly 9.3 IU/ml IL-2, 2 million or so PBMC per well were cultured.

It was after around eleven days of culture that CD4+ T cells were isolated. Cells had half their medium changed to IL-2 medium on days 3 and 7. Study-level points and caveats: Spike-reactive clones detected post-vaccine in convalescents consisted mainly of new vaccine-induced clones. Clones of infection and vaccine origin contracted markedly late after vaccination.

This clone was recorded only once. Its antigen remains unknown. CDR1 and CDR2 (germline): MGHDK, SYGVNS. The V gene lost 4 bases and the J gene lost 5 bases, with 13 bases spanning the gap. The CDR3 runs to 14 residues. Using immunoSEQ multiplex PCR, the repertoire was profiled, and TCRdb retains in-frame clones only, with some absent. In the table there are tens of thousands of clones, 76% of which are singletons. The rearrangement links TRBV25-1 to TRBJ2-3; possibly TRBD1 or TRBD2 for D (6 bases each). The source material was CD4+ T cells from PBMCs cultured without peptide, sampled before COVID-19 vaccination. The sequence derives from a human donor who had a prior SARS-CoV-2 infection. CDR3 in amino acids: CASSGSGGGDTQYF. CDR3 bases: TGTGCCAGCAGTGGGAGCGGAGGGGGAGATACGCAGTATTTT.